This TCR beta chain was obtained from a study of graft-versus-host responses after intestinal transplantation. Study-wide points: Some patients had graft-donor T cell macrochimerism. In their allografts, the ratios of graft-versus-host to host-versus-graft T cell clones were high.

This CDR3 has 13 residues. V was cut by 2 bases and J by 6 bases, with 12 bases left in between. Germline CDR1 SGHRS, CDR2 YFSETQ. Graft tissue processing released intraepithelial and lamina propria lymphocytes. Profiling relied on immunoSEQ multiplex PCR, and the TCRdb table lists in-frame clones only, not all of them. The sample includes approximately 60,000 clones, around nine tenths of them seen just once. Concerning this clone itself: Its antigen is not identified.

The rearrangement joins TRBV5-1 to TRBJ2-7; D is perhaps TRBD1 (6 bases). This specimen consisted of ileum tissue, obtained roughly 54 weeks after transplant. This sequence was found in a human patient who received an intestinal transplant, so some T cells may come from the graft donor. The CDR3 coding sequence is TGCGCCAGCAGCTTCATACAGGGAAGCGAGCAGTACTTC. Translated, it gives CASSFIQGSEQYF.